Listed below are T cell receptor beta chains from one sample, sequenced in a study of T cell responses to AZD1222 COVID-19 vaccine. The protocol was immunoSEQ multiplex PCR, while the TCRdb copy is restricted to in-frame clones and leaves out a portion. The sample lists 150,000 to 250,000 clones; around 93% were seen once. Here the sequenced sample was peripheral blood, taken 28 days after the second AZD1222 dose. The source is an adult who received the AZD1222 COVID-19 vaccine. Each CDR3 is given without its conserved first and last residue. The D gene is left open where the match is weak.

v_call: TRBV30; j_call: TRBJ2-5; d_call: NA; cdr3_aa: AWSVPAQETQY
v_call: TRBV6-5; j_call: TRBJ1-2; d_call: NA; cdr3_aa: ASSQRRSANYGYT
v_call: TRBV5-8; j_call: TRBJ2-7; d_call: NA; cdr3_aa: ASSFPGAYEQY
v_call: TRBV3-1/TRBV3-2; j_call: TRBJ1-2; d_call: TRBD1; cdr3_aa: ASTSLDRDNGYT
v_call: TRBV2; j_call: TRBJ2-7; d_call: TRBD1; cdr3_aa: ASSERTGTPEQY
v_call: TRBV20-1; j_call: TRBJ2-7; d_call: NA; cdr3_aa: SASGQPYEQY
v_call: TRBV6-5; j_call: TRBJ2-3; d_call: NA; cdr3_aa: ASSPPVGPDTQY
v_call: TRBV5-3; j_call: TRBJ2-7; d_call: TRBD2; cdr3_aa: ARSLERGVSYEQY
v_call: TRBV7-2; j_call: TRBJ2-1; d_call: TRBD2; cdr3_aa: ASSPRLAGGEQF
v_call: TRBV7-9; j_call: TRBJ2-1; d_call: TRBD2; cdr3_aa: ASSTILAGGAWVGNEQF
v_call: TRBV7-2; j_call: TRBJ1-1; d_call: NA; cdr3_aa: ASSSGAGTEAF
v_call: TRBV6-5; j_call: TRBJ1-5; d_call: NA; cdr3_aa: ASTERGDQPQH
v_call: TRBV19; j_call: TRBJ2-7; d_call: NA; cdr3_aa: ASSITGGSYEQY
v_call: TRBV5-4; j_call: TRBJ2-3; d_call: NA; cdr3_aa: ASSLPKSADTQY
v_call: TRBV12-3/TRBV12-4; j_call: TRBJ1-2; d_call: NA; cdr3_aa: ASSLQGSYGYT
v_call: TRBV28; j_call: TRBJ1-2; d_call: TRBD1; cdr3_aa: ASSPGTGAPYGYT
v_call: TRBV28; j_call: TRBJ1-4; d_call: NA; cdr3_aa: ASGGGASHVGPIREKLF
v_call: TRBV6-2/TRBV6-3; j_call: TRBJ2-3; d_call: NA; cdr3_aa: ASSRGPNTDTQY
v_call: TRBV12-3/TRBV12-4; j_call: TRBJ2-2; d_call: NA; cdr3_aa: ASTRRGELF
v_call: TRBV9; j_call: TRBJ2-2; d_call: TRBD2; cdr3_aa: ASSGSGSTGELF
v_call: TRBV5-8; j_call: TRBJ2-7; d_call: NA; cdr3_aa: ASSRRWLPRGEQY
v_call: TRBV21-1; j_call: TRBJ2-7; d_call: NA; cdr3_aa: ASSDRDRSSRH
v_call: TRBV5-1; j_call: TRBJ2-5; d_call: NA; cdr3_aa: ASSRYRETQY
v_call: TRBV6-2/TRBV6-3; j_call: TRBJ2-2; d_call: TRBD2; cdr3_aa: ASSYPRGLAGGRRNTGELF
v_call: TRBV9; j_call: TRBJ2-2; d_call: NA; cdr3_aa: ASSGENTGELF
v_call: TRBV7-9; j_call: TRBJ2-3; d_call: NA; cdr3_aa: ASSGGFTDTQY
v_call: TRBV19; j_call: TRBJ2-7; d_call: TRBD1; cdr3_aa: ASSIWRAQGSYEQY
v_call: TRBV15; j_call: TRBJ2-2; d_call: NA; cdr3_aa: ATSREGQGLAGELF
v_call: TRBV10-3; j_call: TRBJ1-2; d_call: NA; cdr3_aa: AISESALNYGYT
v_call: TRBV18; j_call: TRBJ1-3; d_call: NA; cdr3_aa: ASSEAPEGAGNTIY
v_call: TRBV5-5; j_call: TRBJ2-1; d_call: TRBD2; cdr3_aa: ASSLRLAGGSEQF
v_call: TRBV7-3; j_call: TRBJ2-3; d_call: NA; cdr3_aa: ASSTHLGPDTQY
v_call: TRBV12-3/TRBV12-4; j_call: TRBJ1-1; d_call: NA; cdr3_aa: ASSNRVTTEAF
v_call: TRBV10-1; j_call: TRBJ1-1; d_call: NA; cdr3_aa: ASSEQRTGGNTEAF
v_call: TRBV19; j_call: TRBJ2-2; d_call: TRBD1; cdr3_aa: ASRTGSSPLF
v_call: TRBV4-3; j_call: TRBJ2-7; d_call: NA; cdr3_aa: ASSQTNGIDEQY
v_call: TRBV7-3; j_call: TRBJ1-6; d_call: NA; cdr3_aa: ASSSGTAYNSPLH
v_call: TRBV9; j_call: TRBJ2-7; d_call: NA; cdr3_aa: ASSPGDTTYEQY
v_call: TRBV2; j_call: TRBJ1-1; d_call: NA; cdr3_aa: ASSLTGNTEAF
v_call: TRBV9; j_call: TRBJ1-2; d_call: NA; cdr3_aa: ASSVAVGQPRESGYT
v_call: TRBV7-9; j_call: TRBJ1-2; d_call: NA; cdr3_aa: ASSLVPNYGYT
v_call: TRBV2; j_call: TRBJ1-4; d_call: NA; cdr3_aa: ASVQGRGSLRNEKLF
v_call: TRBV5-1; j_call: TRBJ1-5; d_call: NA; cdr3_aa: ASSLRGNQPQH
v_call: TRBV9; j_call: TRBJ2-4; d_call: NA; cdr3_aa: ASSVGGGGKNIQY